This is a list of T cell receptor beta chains from one sample in a study of blood T cell repertoires in COVID-19. Assay: immunoSEQ multiplex PCR; the TCRdb copy retains only in-frame clones and omits some. The sample gives around 160,000 clones, 80% to 85% of which show up once; around 5.4% is in the top ten. The sample consisted of PBMCs or T cells enriched from blood (not recorded which). Receptor source: a woman in her forties or fifties who had been exposed to COVID-19. The CDR3 runs from the conserved cysteine through the conserved F or W. Each record gives: clone size, V gene, D gene, CDR3 length, J gene, CDR3 protein, CDR3 DNA. D genes are given only for firm matches. Some rows have no size entry. The others give once, few or many, or a class for an expanded clone.

-	TRBV7-9	-	14	TRBJ2-7	CASSSTGPGNEQYF	TGTGCCAGCAGCTCCACAGGGCCAGGGAACGAGCAGTACTTC
-	TRBV5-1	-	13	TRBJ1-1	CASSFGMNTEAFF	TGCGCCAGCAGCTTCGGGATGAACACTGAAGCTTTCTTT
-	TRBV7-9	TRBD2	14	TRBJ2-1	CASSLVGGRNEQFF	TGTGCCAGCAGCTTAGTGGGCGGGAGGAATGAGCAGTTCTTC
-	TRBV19	-	14	TRBJ2-2	CASRISGSPGELFF	TGTGCCAGTAGGATTAGCGGAAGTCCCGGGGAGCTGTTTTTT
-	TRBV27	-	14	TRBJ2-2	CASSFTVSTGELFF	TGTGCCAGCAGTTTTACAGTTTCTACCGGGGAGCTGTTTTTT
-	TRBV11-3	-	13	TRBJ1-1	CASSLGGTGRAFF	TGTGCCAGCAGCTTAGGTGGTACAGGGCGCGCTTTCTTT
-	TRBV4-2	-	18	TRBJ2-2	CASSPRWFGTPNTGELFF	TGTGCCAGCAGCCCTCGGTGGTTTGGGACACCGAACACCGGGGAGCTGTTTTTT
-	TRBV3-1/TRBV3-2	-	12	TRBJ1-1	CASSQGELKAFF	TGTGCCAGCAGCCAAGGTGAACTCAAAGCTTTCTTT
-	TRBV25-1	-	13	TRBJ1-2	CAASSAYNYGYTF	TGTGCCGCGAGTTCCGCCTATAACTATGGCTACACCTTC
-	TRBV19	-	16	TRBJ1-5	CASSRRRGDSNQPQHF	TGTGCCAGTAGTCGGAGACGGGGTGATAGCAATCAGCCCCAGCATTTT
-	TRBV4-2	-	15	TRBJ1-4	CASSQGQAVIGKLFF	TGTGCCAGCAGCCAAGGACAGGCGGTAATCGGGAAACTGTTTTTT
-	TRBV19	-	13	TRBJ1-2	CASSTTGVPGYTF	TGTGCCAGTAGTACGACAGGCGTGCCCGGCTACACCTTC
once	TRBV19	TRBD2	16	TRBJ2-1	CASSNGVAGRVYEQFF	TGTGCCAGTAGTAATGGCGTAGCGGGGCGAGTTTATGAGCAGTTCTTC
-	TRBV5-1	-	14	TRBJ2-3	CASSLGQGSDTQYF	TGCGCCAGCAGCTTGGGGCAGGGATCAGATACGCAGTATTTT
few	TRBV29-1	-	15	TRBJ1-2	CSVGGQDQPAYGYTF	TGCAGCGTCGGAGGGCAGGATCAACCGGCCTATGGCTACACCTTC
-	TRBV6-2/TRBV6-3	-	17	TRBJ2-6	CASSYHTSNSGANVLTF	TGTGCCAGCAGTTACCACACTAGCAATTCTGGGGCCAACGTCCTGACTTTC
-	TRBV7-2	TRBD1	16	TRBJ2-2	CASRPRGRLNTGELFF	TGTGCCAGCAGACCCAGGGGGAGATTAAACACCGGGGAGCTGTTTTTT
-	TRBV19	TRBD2	17	TRBJ2-2	CASHESSGRRSTGELFF	TGTGCCAGCCATGAGTCTAGCGGGAGGCGGAGCACCGGGGAGCTGTTTTTT
-	TRBV18	-	11	TRBJ1-1	CASSPSTEAFF	TGTGCCAGCTCACCCAGCACTGAAGCTTTCTTT
-	TRBV5-6	-	12	TRBJ2-1	CASSWGDSEQFF	TGTGCCAGCAGCTGGGGGGACAGTGAGCAGTTCTTC
-	TRBV5-4	-	16	TRBJ2-7	CASSPLGGGSSYEQYF	TGTGCCAGCAGCCCTCTGGGCGGGGGCAGCTCCTACGAGCAGTACTTC
-	TRBV10-3	TRBD1	15	TRBJ1-3	CAIRLTGGSGNTIYF	TGTGCCATCAGACTGACAGGGGGCTCTGGAAACACCATATATTTT
-	TRBV7-9	TRBD2	16	TRBJ2-1	CASSLYLAGTSNEQFF	TGTGCCAGCAGCTTGTATCTAGCGGGGACTTCAAATGAGCAGTTCTTC
-	TRBV4-2	-	15	TRBJ1-5	CASSQDRDTNQPQHF	TGTGCCAGCAGCCAAGATAGGGACACCAATCAGCCCCAGCATTTT
-	TRBV5-4	TRBD2	17	TRBJ2-3	CASSLGSGGTSTDTQYF	TGTGCCAGCAGCTTGGGCTCGGGAGGAACCAGCACAGATACGCAGTATTTT
-	TRBV21-1	-	11	TRBJ1-1	CASKPQGISFF	TGTGCCAGCAAACCCCAGGGGATCTCTTTCTTT
once	TRBV5-4	TRBD1	19	TRBJ1-4	CASSLTSPGQGVSFEKLFF	TGTGCCAGCAGCTTGACGTCACCGGGACAGGGGGTCTCCTTCGAAAAACTGTTTTTT
-	TRBV19	-	14	TRBJ2-1	CASMSSDSYNEQFF	TGTGCCAGCATGTCTAGCGACTCCTACAATGAGCAGTTCTTC
-	TRBV5-1	-	17	TRBJ2-7	CASSLFPQGGQAYEQYF	TGCGCCAGCAGCTTGTTTCCGCAGGGAGGCCAAGCCTACGAGCAGTACTTC
-	TRBV5-5	-	13	TRBJ1-2	CASSLGGVIGYTF	TGTGCCAGCAGCCTAGGGGGGGTGATCGGCTACACCTTC
-	TRBV20-1	-	11	TRBJ2-3	CSVQSGDTQYF	TGCAGTGTCCAGAGCGGAGATACGCAGTATTTT
once	TRBV12-3/TRBV12-4	TRBD1	13	TRBJ1-2	CASSRTGKDGYTF	TGTGCCAGCAGTAGGACAGGGAAGGATGGCTACACCTTC
-	TRBV2	TRBD1	14	TRBJ2-5	CASRGTGSRETQYF	TGTGCCAGCAGGGGGACAGGGTCGCGAGAGACCCAGTACTTC
-	TRBV9	-	11	TRBJ1-2	CASRRGINYTF	TGTGCCAGCAGGAGGGGGATCAACTACACCTTC
-	TRBV9	TRBD2	15	TRBJ2-7	CASSVEGSGRGEQYF	TGTGCCAGCAGCGTAGAGGGTAGCGGGAGAGGCGAGCAGTACTTC
-	TRBV7-2	-	15	TRBJ2-2	CASRRTGANTGELFF	TGTGCCAGCAGACGAACAGGCGCGAACACCGGGGAGCTGTTTTTT
-	TRBV6-1	-	18	TRBJ2-7	CASSDPPQLERHYYEQYF	TGTGCCAGCAGTGACCCCCCGCAGTTAGAACGGCACTACTACGAGCAGTACTTC
-	TRBV19	-	12	TRBJ1-3	CAAGQSGNTIYF	TGTGCCGCCGGACAGTCTGGAAACACCATATATTTT
-	TRBV19	TRBD2	16	TRBJ2-1	CASSTNGLAEDNEQFF	TGTGCCAGTAGTACCAACGGACTAGCGGAGGACAATGAGCAGTTCTTC
-	TRBV5-6	-	14	TRBJ2-5	CASSLVGREETQYF	TGTGCCAGCAGCTTGGTAGGCAGGGAAGAGACCCAGTACTTC
-	TRBV29-1	-	14	TRBJ1-1	CSVAHWVQEGRAFF	TGCAGCGTTGCCCATTGGGTACAGGAAGGGCGAGCTTTCTTT